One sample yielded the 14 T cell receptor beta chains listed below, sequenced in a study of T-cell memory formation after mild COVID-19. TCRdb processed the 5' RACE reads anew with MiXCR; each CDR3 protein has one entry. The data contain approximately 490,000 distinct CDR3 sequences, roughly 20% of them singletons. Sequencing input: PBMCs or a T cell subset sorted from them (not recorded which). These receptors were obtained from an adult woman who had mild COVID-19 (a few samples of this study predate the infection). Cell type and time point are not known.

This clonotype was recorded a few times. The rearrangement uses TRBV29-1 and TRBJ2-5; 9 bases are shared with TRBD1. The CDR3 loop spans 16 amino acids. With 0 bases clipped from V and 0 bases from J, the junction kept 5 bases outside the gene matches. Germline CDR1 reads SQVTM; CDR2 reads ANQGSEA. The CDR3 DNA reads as TGCAGCGTTGAAGATCTTGGACAGGGGAACCAAGAGACCCAGTACTTC. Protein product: CSVEDLGQGNQETQYF. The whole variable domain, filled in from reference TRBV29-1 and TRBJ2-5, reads SAVISQKPSRDICQRGTSLTIQCQVDSQVTMMFWYRQQPGQSLTLIATANQGSEATYESGFVIDKFPISRPNLTFSTLTVSNMSPEDSSIYLCSVEDLGQGNQETQYFGPGTRLLVL.

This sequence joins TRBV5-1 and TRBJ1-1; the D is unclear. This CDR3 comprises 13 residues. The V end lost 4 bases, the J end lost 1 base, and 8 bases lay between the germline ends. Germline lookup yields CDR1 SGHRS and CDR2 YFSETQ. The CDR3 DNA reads TGCGCCAGCAGCCCTCTATCGAACACTGAAGCTTTCTTT. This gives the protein CASSPLSNTEAFF.

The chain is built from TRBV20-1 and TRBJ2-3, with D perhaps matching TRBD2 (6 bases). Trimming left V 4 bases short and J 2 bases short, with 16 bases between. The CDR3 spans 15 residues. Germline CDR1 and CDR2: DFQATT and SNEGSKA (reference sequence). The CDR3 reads CSATKTRITTDTQYF. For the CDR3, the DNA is TGCAGTGCTACAAAGACTAGGATAACCACAGATACGCAGTATTTT.

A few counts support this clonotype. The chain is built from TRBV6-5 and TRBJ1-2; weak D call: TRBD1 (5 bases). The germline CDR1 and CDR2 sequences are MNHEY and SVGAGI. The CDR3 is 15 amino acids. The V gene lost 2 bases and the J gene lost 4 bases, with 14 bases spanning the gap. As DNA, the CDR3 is TGTGCCAGCAGTTACACGGCAGGGAGGACCTATGGCTACACCTTC. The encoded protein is CASSYTAGRTYGYTF.

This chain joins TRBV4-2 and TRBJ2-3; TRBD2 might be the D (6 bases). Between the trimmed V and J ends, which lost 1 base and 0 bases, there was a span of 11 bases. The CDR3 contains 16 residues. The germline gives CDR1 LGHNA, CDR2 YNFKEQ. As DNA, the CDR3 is TGTGCCAGCAGCCAAGGACGGGACTCGAGCACAGATACGCAGTATTTT. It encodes CASSQGRDSSTDTQYF.

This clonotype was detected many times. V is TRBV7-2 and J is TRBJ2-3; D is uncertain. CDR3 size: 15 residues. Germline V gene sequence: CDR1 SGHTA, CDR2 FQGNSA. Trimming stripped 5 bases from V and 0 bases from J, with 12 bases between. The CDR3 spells CASSPAYISTDTQYF. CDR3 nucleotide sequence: TGTGCCAGCAGCCCAGCTTACATTAGCACAGATACGCAGTATTTT.

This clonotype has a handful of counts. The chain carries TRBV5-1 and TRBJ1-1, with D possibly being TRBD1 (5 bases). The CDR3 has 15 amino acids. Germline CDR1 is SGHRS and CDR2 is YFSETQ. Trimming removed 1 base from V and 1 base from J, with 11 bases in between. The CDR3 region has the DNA TGCGCCAGCAGCTTGAATTCGGGGCCGAACACTGAAGCTTTCTTT. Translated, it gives CASSLNSGPNTEAFF.

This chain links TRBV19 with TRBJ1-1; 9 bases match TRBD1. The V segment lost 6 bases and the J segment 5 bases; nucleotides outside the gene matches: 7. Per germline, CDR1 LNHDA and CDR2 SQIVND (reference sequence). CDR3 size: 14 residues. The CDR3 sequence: CASSGQGRATEAFF. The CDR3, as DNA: TGTGCCAGTAGCGGACAGGGGAGGGCGACTGAAGCTTTCTTT.

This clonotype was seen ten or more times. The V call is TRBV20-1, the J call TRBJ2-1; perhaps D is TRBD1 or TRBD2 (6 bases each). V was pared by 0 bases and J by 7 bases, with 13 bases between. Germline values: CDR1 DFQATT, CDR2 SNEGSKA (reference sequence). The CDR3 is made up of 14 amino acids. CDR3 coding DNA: TGCAGTGCTAGAGATCCTCGGAGGGGGAATGAGCAGTTCTTC. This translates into CSARDPRRGNEQFF.

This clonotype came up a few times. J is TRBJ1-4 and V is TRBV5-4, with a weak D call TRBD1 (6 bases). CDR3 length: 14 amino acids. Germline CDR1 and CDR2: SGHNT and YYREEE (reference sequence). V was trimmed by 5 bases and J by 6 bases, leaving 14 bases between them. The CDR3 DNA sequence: TGTGCCAGCAGTCGTACAGGGAGGGATGAAAAACTGTTTTTT. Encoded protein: CASSRTGRDEKLFF.

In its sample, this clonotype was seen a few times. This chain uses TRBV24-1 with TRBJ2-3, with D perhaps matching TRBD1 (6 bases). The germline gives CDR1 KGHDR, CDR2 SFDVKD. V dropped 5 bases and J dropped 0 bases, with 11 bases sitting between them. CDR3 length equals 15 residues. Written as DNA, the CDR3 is TGTGCCACCAGTGGAGGGGGTTCCAGCACAGATACGCAGTATTTT. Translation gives CATSGGGSSTDTQYF.

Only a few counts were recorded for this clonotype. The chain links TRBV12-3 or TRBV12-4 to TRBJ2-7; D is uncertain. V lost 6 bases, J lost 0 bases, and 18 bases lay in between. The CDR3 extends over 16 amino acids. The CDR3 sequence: CASSPRSSPSSYEQYF. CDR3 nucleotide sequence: TGTGCCAGCAGCCCTAGGTCCAGCCCGAGCTCCTACGAGCAGTACTTC.

CDR3 DNA sequence: TGTGCCAGCAGTTTAGTGACTGGGCAGCCCCAGCATTTT. This encodes CASSLVTGQPQHF. V and J are TRBV12-3 or TRBV12-4 and TRBJ1-5; no definite D call. V was cut by 1 base and J by 7 bases, with 8 bases left in between. The CDR3 covers 13 residues.

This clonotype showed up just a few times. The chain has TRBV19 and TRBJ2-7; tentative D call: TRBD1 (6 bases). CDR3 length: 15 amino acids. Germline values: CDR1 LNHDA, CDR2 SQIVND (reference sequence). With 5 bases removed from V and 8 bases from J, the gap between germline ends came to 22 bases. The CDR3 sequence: CASSVLGTPEVKQYF. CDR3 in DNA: TGTGCCAGTAGTGTCCTCGGGACACCCGAGGTGAAGCAGTACTTC.